The sequence of this TCR beta chain was determined in a study of beta chain features in type 1 diabetes. Study results and caveats: VDJ junctions sequenced from type 1 diabetes patients showed fewer insertions and more deletions. Moderate yet significant TCRB CDR3 shortening was seen in Type 1 diabetes patients in all four CD4+ subsets. The similarity of naive, central memory and Treg TCRB repertoires appeared greater among patients than among healthy donors.

The V gene lost 2 bases and the J gene lost 2 bases, with 9 bases spanning the gap. The CDR3 is 14 amino acids. Germline CDR1 and CDR2: ENHRY and SYGVKD. A single heparinised blood sample, averaging around 120 mL, was obtained per donor. In the case of this clone: Its antigen is unknown.

Reverse transcribing all isolated RNA meant expressed TCRB transcripts were sequenced. An average of around 3.4 million reads was obtained for naive, central memory and regulatory T cell samples. Profiled with immunoSEQ multiplex PCR; TCRdb holds only in-frame clones, not every one. Of a few hundred thousand clones listed, approximately 24% are singletons. Sequenced input: naive CD4+ T cells from blood. This sequence was found in a woman aged 25-40 years with type 1 diabetes. J is TRBJ2-5 and V is TRBV10-3; D is perhaps TRBD1 (5 bases). This chain's CDR3 is CAISEAGAQETQYF. CDR3 DNA sequence: TGTGCCATCAGTGAGGCTGGGGCGCAAGAGACCCAGTACTTC.